This T cell receptor (beta chain) originates from a study of cytotoxic CD8 clonotypes in ibrutinib-treated CLL. Study-wide background: Productive templates per sample averaged approximately 240,000; productive rearrangements, some 99,000. Study-wide findings and caveats: Exceeding age-matched healthy donors, baseline clonality also tracked the counts of circulating CD8+ T cells. Clonality climbed at ibrutinib response, then dropped toward baseline at progression.

Germline CDR1 SQVTM, CDR2 ANQGSEA. V was pared by 6 bases and J by 9 bases, with 10 bases of the junction left unmatched. The CDR3 is made up of 15 amino acids. Turning to this clone: What it binds is not known.

Clones were sequenced by immunoSEQ multiplex PCR, and TCRdb holds only the in-frame ones, with some missing. The table has approximately 50,000 clones, more than 70% seen once. This material consisted of PBMCs, taken after 12 months of ibrutinib treatment. This sequence joins TRBV29-1 and TRBJ2-1; 14 bases match TRBD2. The TCR comes from a human donor with chronic lymphocytic leukemia. Written as DNA, the CDR3 is TGCAGCGTGGGGGGACTAGCGGGAGTCGGGGTTGAGCAGTTCTTC. This translates into CSVGGLAGVGVEQFF.